This record looks at one T cell receptor (beta chain) sequence and its context. The data originate from a study of blood T cell repertoires in COVID-19. The CDR3 totals 15 residues. The V gene lost 6 bases and the J gene lost 4 bases, with 16 bases spanning the gap. Per germline, CDR1 MDHEN and CDR2 SYDVKM. Per the authors' pipeline: Researchers report that nucleated cell counts were estimated from reference gene primer amplification. Produced via immunoSEQ multiplex PCR; TCRdb's table is partial and in-frame only. V and J calls and clone size are as listed in that table; D and trimming were resolved from the DNA. The table lists tens of thousands of clones, 75% to 90% of them singletons.

The chain has TRBV28 and TRBJ1-3; the D is unclear. Sequenced: peripheral blood. The sequence was obtained from a woman at least 80 years old with active COVID-19. The CDR3 DNA sequence: TGTGCCAGCAGCCTGAGTGACGGAGGGGGAAACACCATATATTTT. It yields the protein CASSLSDGGGNTIYF.